Each of the 7 T cell receptor beta chains below was sequenced from the same sample in a study of shared clonotypes between healthy human individuals. Assay: immunoSEQ multiplex PCR; the TCRdb copy retains only in-frame clones and omits some. The repertoire holds over a million clones, with about 70% as singletons. Sequenced: memory CD4+ T cells sorted from blood. Indicated subset: CD45RA-negative fraction. These receptors originate from a man between 18 and 35 years old in good health.

This clone has just a few counts. The V gene is TRBV13, the J gene TRBJ2-4, with D uncertain. The CDR3 runs to 16 residues. V was trimmed by 5 bases and J by 0 bases, leaving 14 bases between them. In germline, CDR1 is PRHDT, CDR2 FYEKMQ (reference sequence). This chain's CDR3 is CASSDGSTIAKNIQYF. DNA for the CDR3: TGTGCCAGCAGCGACGGGTCCACAATAGCCAAAAACATTCAGTACTTC.

The V gene is TRBV11-2, the J gene TRBJ2-5; a weak D match, TRBD2 (5 bases). CDR1 SGHAT and CDR2 FQNNGV come from the germline V gene. The CDR3 covers 13 residues. V dropped 5 bases and J dropped 6 bases, with 13 bases sitting between them. The CDR3 spells CASSPTWRQTQYF. The CDR3 coding sequence is TGTGCCAGCAGCCCAACCTGGAGGCAGACCCAGTACTTC.

CDR3 loop: CASNQPRPAGKRTDLSGANVLTF. The CDR3 nucleotides read TGTGCCAGCAACCAACCCCGACCTGCGGGGAAAAGGACAGACCTGTCTGGGGCCAACGTCCTGACTTTC. V gene TRBV2 combines with J gene TRBJ2-6; D could derive from TRBD1 or TRBD2 (6 bases each). CDR3 length: 23 residues. Looked up from germline, CDR1 is SNHLY and CDR2 is FYNNEI. Trimming stripped 7 bases from V and 1 base from J, with 35 bases between.

The rearrangement joins TRBV28 to TRBJ1-4; TRBD1 agrees at 7 bases. Germline V CDR1 and CDR2: MDHEN, SYDVKM. CDR3 length: 20 amino acids. The V gene end was trimmed by 2 bases and the J gene end by 0 bases; junction bases not matched to a gene: 15. This CDR3 is CASSLVPRRGTVSTNEKLFF. CDR3 in DNA: TGTGCCAGCAGTTTAGTCCCCCGACGCGGGACAGTGTCAACTAATGAAAAACTGTTTTTT.

The rearrangement links TRBV2 to TRBJ2-3; 11 bases map to TRBD2. The CDR3 sequence is 16 residues long. Trimming took 7 bases from V and 6 from J; bases not matched to a gene: 12. The germline V gene encodes CDR1 SNHLY and CDR2 FYNNEI. The CDR3 sequence is CASTELAGGAGDTQYF. The DNA for the CDR3 is TGTGCCAGCACCGAATTAGCGGGGGGGGCTGGGGATACGCAGTATTTT.

The J gene is TRBJ2-5, the V gene TRBV29-1; 7 bases are shared with TRBD1. CDR3 length equals 14 residues. Germline values: CDR1 SQVTM, CDR2 ANQGSEA. J lost 1 base, V lost 3 bases, and 5 bases had no gene match. As DNA, the CDR3 is TGCAGCGTTGACCGCCGACAGGGCCAAGAGACCCAGTACTTC. This sequence encodes CSVDRRQGQETQYF.

The chain links TRBV6-7 to TRBJ2-2; 9 nucleotides match TRBD2. TRBV6-7 is placed among ORFs of uncertain function. This CDR3 is built from 17 residues. The V segment lost 9 bases and the J segment 4 bases; nucleotides outside the gene matches: 15. The DNA of the CDR3 is TGTGCCAGAAAGGCGGGGCGGGAGGGCCCGGGCACCGGGGAGCTGTTTTTT. Its protein is CARKAGREGPGTGELFF.